This T cell receptor (beta chain) was sequenced during a study of cytomegalovirus exposure and HLA in healthy donors. Points from the study as a whole: Only CMV serostatus was available as immune exposure information. In most subjects, TCR beta sequences reportedly gave accurate predictions of HLA-A and HLA-B alleles.

A word on this clone: Its antigen is not known. Within the sample, other DNA sequences also encode this same CDR3.

The PCR was carried out with 60 Vbeta primers and 13 Jbeta primers. This table comes from immunoSEQ multiplex PCR, and its TCRdb copy is limited to in-frame clones, with some not included. The profile shows approximately 110,000 clones, 9.5% to 15% of them singletons. The germline gives CDR1 SGHRS, CDR2 YFSETQ. V was trimmed by 4 bases and J by 1 base, leaving 14 bases between them. The CDR3 has 15 residues. The genes are TRBV5-1 and TRBJ1-1; maybe TRBD1 (5 bases). The clonotype was recovered from a man aged 35 to 55 in good health and CMV-seropositive. The sample comprised PBMCs. The CDR3 region is CASSQDIRGNTEAFF. The CDR3 coding sequence is TGCGCCAGCAGCCAGGACATTCGAGGGAACACTGAAGCTTTCTTT. Supplemented by reference TRBV5-1 and TRBJ1-1, the full variable domain reads KAGVTQTPRYLIKTRGQQVTLSCSPISGHRSVSWYQQTPGQGLQFLFEYFSETQRNKGNFPGRFSGRQFSNSRSEMNVSTLELGDSALYLCASSQDIRGNTEAFFGQGTRLTVV.